A selection of T cell receptor beta chains follows, all from one sample in a study of T cell responses to AZD1222 COVID-19 vaccine. The repertoire was sequenced with immunoSEQ multiplex PCR; TCRdb's copy has only in-frame clones and lacks some. The sample consists of roughly 150,000 clones, less than 95% of them appearing once. The specimen was peripheral blood, collected on day 0 of AZD1222 vaccination. These receptors were taken from an adult in good health. The CDR3 runs from the conserved cysteine through the conserved F or W. A D gene is named only where the DNA matches it firmly. Size values are once, few and many counts, or a class for expanded clones, and some rows have none.

-	TRBV15	TRBJ1-2	-	CATSRDPWDYGYTF	TGTGCCACCAGCAGAGACCCCTGGGACTATGGCTACACCTTC
-	TRBV15	TRBJ2-7	-	CATSRDAESSYEQYF	TGTGCCACCAGCAGAGATGCGGAAAGCTCCTACGAGCAGTACTTC
-	TRBV30	TRBJ1-1	-	CAWSVQTEAFF	TGTGCCTGGAGTGTACAGACTGAAGCTTTCTTT
TRBD2	TRBV3-1/TRBV3-2	TRBJ2-1	-	CASSRLAGGLSSYNEQFF	TGTGCCAGCAGTCGACTAGCGGGGGGCCTGAGCTCCTACAATGAGCAGTTCTTC
-	TRBV19	TRBJ2-1	-	CASSTPWNNEQFF	TGTGCCAGTAGTACCCCCTGGAACAATGAGCAGTTCTTC
-	TRBV11-2	TRBJ2-2	-	CASSLGDTGELFF	TGTGCCAGCAGCTTAGGGGACACCGGGGAGCTGTTTTTT
TRBD1	TRBV13	TRBJ1-6	-	CASSHGDRHNSPLHF	TGTGCCAGCAGTCACGGGGACAGACATAATTCACCCCTCCACTTT
-	TRBV29-1	TRBJ2-1	-	CSASARSSYNEQFF	TGCAGCGCATCCGCCCGGAGCTCCTACAATGAGCAGTTCTTC
-	TRBV12-3/TRBV12-4	TRBJ1-1	-	CASSFSTATEAFF	TGTGCCAGCAGTTTCAGCACGGCGACTGAAGCTTTCTTT
TRBD1	TRBV30	TRBJ1-5	-	CAWRGTGSNQPQHF	TGTGCCTGGCGCGGGACAGGAAGCAATCAGCCCCAGCATTTT
-	TRBV7-9	TRBJ1-2	-	CASSPGGILYGYTF	TGTGCCAGCAGCCCGGGGGGTATACTTTATGGCTACACCTTC
TRBD1	TRBV5-6	TRBJ1-2	-	CASSQDRSYGYTF	TGTGCCAGCAGCCAGGACAGGTCCTATGGCTACACCTTC
-	TRBV24-1	TRBJ2-2	-	CATFQGLTPVNTGELFF	TGTGCCACCTTCCAGGGCCTCACCCCTGTTAACACCGGGGAGCTGTTTTTT
TRBD1	TRBV27	TRBJ2-7	once	CASRHSGTGGYEQYF	TGTGCCAGCAGACACTCCGGGACAGGAGGCTACGAGCAGTACTTC
-	TRBV20-1	TRBJ2-3	-	CSASLSADTQYF	TGCAGTGCTAGTCTTTCGGCAGATACGCAGTATTTT
-	TRBV6-2/TRBV6-3	TRBJ1-5	-	CASSYDLVRAGNQPQHF	TGTGCCAGCAGTTACGACCTAGTGCGGGCGGGCAATCAGCCCCAGCATTTT
TRBD1	TRBV9	TRBJ1-1	once	CASSPPGQGEAFF	TGTGCCAGCAGCCCACCGGGACAGGGTGAGGCTTTCTTT
TRBD1	TRBV19	TRBJ1-2	-	CASSMWEDRGLHYGYTF	TGTGCCAGTAGTATGTGGGAGGACAGGGGACTGCACTATGGCTACACCTTC
-	TRBV6-5	TRBJ2-7	-	CASTGTGSYEQYF	TGTGCCAGCACCGGAACAGGCTCCTACGAGCAGTACTTC
-	TRBV4-3	TRBJ2-3	once	CASSQDLSDTQYF	TGCGCCAGCAGCCAAGATCTGTCGGATACGCAGTATTTT
TRBD2	TRBV11-3	TRBJ2-3	once	CASSLGLAGNTDTQYF	TGTGCCAGCAGCTTAGGACTAGCGGGGAACACAGATACGCAGTATTTT
-	TRBV2	TRBJ1-5	-	CASSEGTNQPQHF	TGTGCCAGCAGTGAGGGGACTAATCAGCCCCAGCATTTT
-	TRBV7-9	TRBJ2-1	-	CASSLFDGRRFYNEQFF	TGTGCCAGCAGCTTATTCGACGGACGGAGGTTCTACAATGAGCAGTTCTTC
-	TRBV7-2	TRBJ2-7	-	CASSLGIGQLGEQYF	TGTGCCAGCAGCTTAGGTATAGGCCAGTTGGGCGAGCAGTACTTC
TRBD2	TRBV4-3	TRBJ2-7	-	CASSQDLGGAAGGGYEQYF	TGCGCCAGCAGCCAAGATCTGGGGGGGGCGGCGGGAGGAGGTTACGAGCAGTACTTC
TRBD1	TRBV4-2	TRBJ1-3	-	CASSLPGQGQGNTIYF	TGTGCCAGCAGCCTTCCGGGACAGGGGCAAGGAAACACCATATATTTT
TRBD2	TRBV4-1	TRBJ2-5	once	CASSPWPSGGAGETQYF	TGCGCCAGCAGCCCCTGGCCTAGCGGGGGGGCCGGGGAGACCCAGTACTTC
TRBD2	TRBV7-6	TRBJ2-5	-	CASSSWGGVGETQYF	TGTGCCAGCAGCTCCTGGGGGGGTGTGGGAGAGACCCAGTACTTC
TRBD2	TRBV5-4	TRBJ2-5	once	CASSFAPGTPGGAQYF	TGTGCCAGCAGCTTCGCCCCAGGGACCCCGGGAGGGGCCCAGTACTTC
TRBD2	TRBV19	TRBJ2-7	-	CASGTSTYEQYF	TGTGCCAGTGGGACTAGCACCTACGAGCAGTACTTC
-	TRBV30	TRBJ1-1	-	CAWSLQGYIEAFF	TGTGCCTGGAGTTTACAGGGCTACATTGAAGCTTTCTTT
-	TRBV6-5	TRBJ1-2	-	CASSYSGVGYTF	TGTGCCAGCAGTTACTCAGGGGTTGGCTACACCTTC